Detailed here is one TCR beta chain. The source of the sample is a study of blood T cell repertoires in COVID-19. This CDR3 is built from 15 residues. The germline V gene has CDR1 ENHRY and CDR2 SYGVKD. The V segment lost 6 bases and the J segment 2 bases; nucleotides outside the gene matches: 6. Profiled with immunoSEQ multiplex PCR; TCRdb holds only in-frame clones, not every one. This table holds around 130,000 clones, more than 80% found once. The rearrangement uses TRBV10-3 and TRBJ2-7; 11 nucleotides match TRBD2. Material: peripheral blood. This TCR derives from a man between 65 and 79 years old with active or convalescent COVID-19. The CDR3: CAIRKGLADPYEQYF. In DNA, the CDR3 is TGTGCCATCAGAAAGGGACTAGCGGATCCCTACGAGCAGTACTTC.